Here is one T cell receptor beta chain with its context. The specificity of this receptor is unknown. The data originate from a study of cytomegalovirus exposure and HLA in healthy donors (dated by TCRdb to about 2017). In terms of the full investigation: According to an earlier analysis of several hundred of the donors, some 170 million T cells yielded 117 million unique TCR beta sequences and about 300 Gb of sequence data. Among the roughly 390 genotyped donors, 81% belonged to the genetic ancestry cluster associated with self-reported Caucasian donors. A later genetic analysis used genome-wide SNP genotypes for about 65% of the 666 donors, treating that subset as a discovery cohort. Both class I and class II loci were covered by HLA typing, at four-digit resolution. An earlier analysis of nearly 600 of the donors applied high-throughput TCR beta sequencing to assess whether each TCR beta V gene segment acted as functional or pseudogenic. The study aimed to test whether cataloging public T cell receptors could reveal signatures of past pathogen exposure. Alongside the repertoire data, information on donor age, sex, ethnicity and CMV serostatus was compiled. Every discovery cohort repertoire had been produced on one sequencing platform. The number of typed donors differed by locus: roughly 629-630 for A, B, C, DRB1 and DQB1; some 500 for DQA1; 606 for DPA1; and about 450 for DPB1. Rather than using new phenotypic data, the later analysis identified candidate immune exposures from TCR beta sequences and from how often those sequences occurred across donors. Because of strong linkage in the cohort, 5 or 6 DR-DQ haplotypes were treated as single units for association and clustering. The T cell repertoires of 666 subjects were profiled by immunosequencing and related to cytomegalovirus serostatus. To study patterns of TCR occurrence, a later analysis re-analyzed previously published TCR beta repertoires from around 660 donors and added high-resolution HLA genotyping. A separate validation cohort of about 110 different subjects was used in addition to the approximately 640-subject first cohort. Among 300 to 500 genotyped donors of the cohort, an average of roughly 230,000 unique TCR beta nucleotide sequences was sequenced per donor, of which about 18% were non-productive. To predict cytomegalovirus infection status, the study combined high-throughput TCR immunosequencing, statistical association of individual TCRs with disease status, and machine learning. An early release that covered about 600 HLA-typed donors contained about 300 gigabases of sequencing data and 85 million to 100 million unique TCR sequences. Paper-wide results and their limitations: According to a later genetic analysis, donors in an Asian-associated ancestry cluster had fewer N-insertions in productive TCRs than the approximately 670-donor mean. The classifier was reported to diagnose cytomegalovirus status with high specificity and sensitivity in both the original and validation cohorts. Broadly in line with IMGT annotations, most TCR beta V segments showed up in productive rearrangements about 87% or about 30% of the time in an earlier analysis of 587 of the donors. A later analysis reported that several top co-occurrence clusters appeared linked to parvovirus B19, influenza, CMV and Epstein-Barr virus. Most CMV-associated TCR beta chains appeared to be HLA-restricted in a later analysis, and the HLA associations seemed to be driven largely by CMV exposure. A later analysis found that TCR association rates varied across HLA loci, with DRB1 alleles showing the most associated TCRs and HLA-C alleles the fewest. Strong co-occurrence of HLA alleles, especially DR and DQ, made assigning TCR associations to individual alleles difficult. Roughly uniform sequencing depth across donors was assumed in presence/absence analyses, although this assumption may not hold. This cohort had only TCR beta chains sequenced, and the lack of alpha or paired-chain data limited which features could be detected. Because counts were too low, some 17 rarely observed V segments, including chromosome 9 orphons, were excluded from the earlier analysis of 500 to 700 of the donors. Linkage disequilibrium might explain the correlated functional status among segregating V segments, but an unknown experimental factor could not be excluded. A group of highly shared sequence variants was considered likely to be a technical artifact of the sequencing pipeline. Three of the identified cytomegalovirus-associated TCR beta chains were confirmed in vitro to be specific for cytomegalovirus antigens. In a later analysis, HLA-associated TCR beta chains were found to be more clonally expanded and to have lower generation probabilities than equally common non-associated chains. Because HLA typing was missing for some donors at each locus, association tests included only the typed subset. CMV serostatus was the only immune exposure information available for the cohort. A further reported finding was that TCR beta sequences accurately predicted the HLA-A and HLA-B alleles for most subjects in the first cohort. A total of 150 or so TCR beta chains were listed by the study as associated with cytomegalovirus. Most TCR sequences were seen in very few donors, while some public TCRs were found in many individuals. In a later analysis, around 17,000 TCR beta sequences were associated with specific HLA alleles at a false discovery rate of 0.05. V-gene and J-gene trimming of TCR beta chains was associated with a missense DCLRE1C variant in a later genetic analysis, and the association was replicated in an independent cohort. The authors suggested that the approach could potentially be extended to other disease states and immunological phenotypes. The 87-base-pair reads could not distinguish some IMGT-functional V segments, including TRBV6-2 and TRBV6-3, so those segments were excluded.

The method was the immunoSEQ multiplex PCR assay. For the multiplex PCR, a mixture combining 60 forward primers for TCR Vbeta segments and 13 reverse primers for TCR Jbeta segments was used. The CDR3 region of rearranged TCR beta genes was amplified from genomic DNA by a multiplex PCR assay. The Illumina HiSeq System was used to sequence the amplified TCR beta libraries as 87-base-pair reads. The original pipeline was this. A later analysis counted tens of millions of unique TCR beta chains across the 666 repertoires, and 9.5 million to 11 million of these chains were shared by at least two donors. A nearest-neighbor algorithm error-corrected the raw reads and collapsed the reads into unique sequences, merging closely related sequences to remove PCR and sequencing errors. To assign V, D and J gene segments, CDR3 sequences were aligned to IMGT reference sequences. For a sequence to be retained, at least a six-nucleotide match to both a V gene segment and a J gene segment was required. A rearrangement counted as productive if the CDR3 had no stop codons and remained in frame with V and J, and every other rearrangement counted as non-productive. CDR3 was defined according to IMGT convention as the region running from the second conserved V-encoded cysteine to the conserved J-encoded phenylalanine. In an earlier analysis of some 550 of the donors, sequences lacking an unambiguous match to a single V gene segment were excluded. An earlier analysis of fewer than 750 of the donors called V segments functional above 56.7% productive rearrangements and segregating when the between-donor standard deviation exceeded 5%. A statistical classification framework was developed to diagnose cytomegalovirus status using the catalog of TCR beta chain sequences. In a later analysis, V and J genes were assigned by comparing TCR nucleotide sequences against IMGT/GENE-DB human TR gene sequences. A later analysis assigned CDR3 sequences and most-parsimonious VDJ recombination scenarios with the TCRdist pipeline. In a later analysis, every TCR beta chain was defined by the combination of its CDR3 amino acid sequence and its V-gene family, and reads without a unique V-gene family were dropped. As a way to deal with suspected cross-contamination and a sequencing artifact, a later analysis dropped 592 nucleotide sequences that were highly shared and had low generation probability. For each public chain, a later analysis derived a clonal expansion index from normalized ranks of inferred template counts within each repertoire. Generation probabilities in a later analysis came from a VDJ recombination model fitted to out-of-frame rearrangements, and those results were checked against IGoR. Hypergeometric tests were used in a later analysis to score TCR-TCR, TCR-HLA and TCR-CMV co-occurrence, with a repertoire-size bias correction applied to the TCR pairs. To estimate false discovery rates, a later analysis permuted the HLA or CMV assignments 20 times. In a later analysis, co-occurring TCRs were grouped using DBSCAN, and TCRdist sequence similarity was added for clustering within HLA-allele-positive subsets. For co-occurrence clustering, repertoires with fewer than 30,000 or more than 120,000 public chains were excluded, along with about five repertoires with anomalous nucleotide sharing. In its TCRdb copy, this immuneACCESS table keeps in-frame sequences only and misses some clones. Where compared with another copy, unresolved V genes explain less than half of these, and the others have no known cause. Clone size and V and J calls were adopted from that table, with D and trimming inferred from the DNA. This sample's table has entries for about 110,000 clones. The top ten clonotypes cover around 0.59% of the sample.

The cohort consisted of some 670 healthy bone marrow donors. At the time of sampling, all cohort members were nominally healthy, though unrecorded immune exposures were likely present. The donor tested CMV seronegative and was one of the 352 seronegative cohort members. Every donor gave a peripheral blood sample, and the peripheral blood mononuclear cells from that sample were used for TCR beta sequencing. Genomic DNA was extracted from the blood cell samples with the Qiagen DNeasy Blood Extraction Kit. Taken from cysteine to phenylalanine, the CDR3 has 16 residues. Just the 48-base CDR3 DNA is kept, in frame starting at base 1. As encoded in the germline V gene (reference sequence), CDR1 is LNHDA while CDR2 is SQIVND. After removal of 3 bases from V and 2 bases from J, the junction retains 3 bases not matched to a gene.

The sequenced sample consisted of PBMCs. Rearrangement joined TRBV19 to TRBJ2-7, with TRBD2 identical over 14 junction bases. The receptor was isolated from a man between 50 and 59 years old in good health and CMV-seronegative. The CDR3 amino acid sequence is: CASSMGLAGVAYEQYF. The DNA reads TGTGCCAGTAGTATGGGACTAGCGGGAGTTGCCTACGAGCAGTACTTC.